This TCR beta chain appears in the sequencing data of a study of shared clonotypes between healthy human individuals. Turning to the study itself: CD8 memory received one plate per donor, CD8 naive two, CD4 memory three and CD4 naive three.

The count of this clone is one. The CDR3 covers 14 residues. V trimming: 3 bases; J trimming: 3 bases; junction bases outside the gene matches: 7. The germline V gene encodes CDR1 SQVTM and CDR2 ANQGSEA. The protocol was immunoSEQ multiplex PCR, while the TCRdb copy is restricted to in-frame clones and leaves out a portion. This table has more than 900,000 clones, about 84% appearing once. Sample: memory CD4+ T cells from PBMCs. Stated subset: CD45RA-negative fraction. The source of this sequence is a young man in good health. Some clones in this sample may be carry-over from other donors' samples. This chain connects TRBV29-1 to TRBJ2-5; 7 bases map to TRBD2. Here the CDR3 DNA reads TGCAGCGTTGACAACGGGAGGTTTAAAGAGACCCAGTACTTC. This translates into CSVDNGRFKETQYF.